Below are 10 T cell receptor beta chains sequenced from a single sample in a study of blood T cell repertoires in COVID-19. Assay: immunoSEQ multiplex PCR; the TCRdb copy retains only in-frame clones and omits some. The table has 300,000 to 350,000 clones, approximately 88% seen once. Sequenced: PBMCs or T cells enriched from blood (not recorded which). The receptors were gathered from a young woman who had recovered from COVID-19.

The DNA for the CDR3 is TGTGCCAGCACCCCGGAGGGGAGGTTGGGGTACGAGCAGTACTTC. It encodes CASTPEGRLGYEQYF. V gene TRBV4-2 combines with J gene TRBJ2-7, with D possibly matching TRBD2 (6 bases). The V gene's germline CDR1 is LGHNA and CDR2 YNFKEQ. The CDR3 consists of 15 residues. V was shortened by 7 bases and J by 4 bases, with 20 bases between the two germline ends.

The V and J genes are TRBV7-6 and TRBJ2-1; 11 nucleotides agree with TRBD2. Looked up from germline, CDR1 is SGHVS and CDR2 is FNYEAQ. CDR3 length equals 19 residues. Trimming cost V 6 bases and J 8 bases; bases outside gene matches: 21. This chain's CDR3 is CASSHRIRLAGRGGDEQFF. CDR3 sequence (DNA): TGTGCCAGCAGTCATAGAATAAGACTAGCGGGGCGAGGTGGTGATGAGCAGTTCTTC.

The V call is TRBV4-3, the J call TRBJ2-1; TRBD2 might be the D (5 bases). V lost 3 bases, J lost 8 bases, and 20 bases lay in between. Germline lookup yields CDR1 LGHNA and CDR2 YSLEER. The CDR3 covers 16 residues. The CDR3 DNA sequence: TGCGCCAGCAGCCAGGACTCCTCTCGCGGGCGCGATGAGCAGTTCTTC. It specifies CASSQDSSRGRDEQFF.

There are a few counts of this clone. CDR3 in amino acids: CASSLAAQETQYF. CDR3 nucleotide sequence: TGTGCCAGCAGCTTAGCAGCCCAAGAGACCCAGTACTTC. The rearrangement joins TRBV7-6 to TRBJ2-5; D is unclear. CDR3 size: 13 residues. Germline CDR1 and CDR2: SGHVS and FNYEAQ. V dropped 0 bases and J dropped 1 base, with 3 bases sitting between them.

This chain uses TRBV29-1 with TRBJ1-2; maybe TRBD1 (5 bases). Germline CDR1 is SQVTM and CDR2 is ANQGSEA. The CDR3 extends over 13 amino acids. Trimming pared 6 bases from V and 0 bases from J, leaving 11 bases between. CDR3 sequence reads: CSVDSPANYGYTF. The CDR3 DNA is TGCAGCGTCGACAGCCCAGCTAACTATGGCTACACCTTC.

In this sample, this clone turned up once. The chain couples TRBV28 to TRBJ1-2; D is unresolved. Trimming took 5 bases from V and 3 from J, leaving 7 bases between them. This CDR3 contains 12 residues. CDR1 and CDR2 from the germline V gene are MDHEN and SYDVKM. The CDR3 DNA reads as TGTGCCAGCAGTCTCTACGACTATGGCTACACCTTC. It is translated as CASSLYDYGYTF.

The chain uses TRBV7-3 and TRBJ2-3; 11 nucleotides line up with TRBD2. CDR1 is SGHTA, CDR2 FQGTGA, per germline. CDR3 length: 16 amino acids. V lost 5 bases to trimming and J lost 1 base; unmatched junction nucleotides: 5. The DNA for the CDR3 is TGTGCCAGCAGCCGCGAGGGACTAGCGGGCACAGATACGCAGTATTTT. Residues: CASSREGLAGTDTQYF.

The chain links TRBV7-7 to TRBJ2-3; 8 bases match TRBD1. Losses at the gene ends were 4 bases for V and 0 bases for J; bases not matched to a gene: 3. There are 15 residues in the CDR3. Germline CDR1 SSHAT, CDR2 FNYEAQ (reference sequence). Written as DNA, the CDR3 is TGTGCCAGCAGCTGGACAGGGAGTAGCACAGATACGCAGTATTTT. As protein: CASSWTGSSTDTQYF.

The rearrangement links TRBV4-3 to TRBJ2-4, with D hard to call. This CDR3 is built from 13 residues. V was shortened by 0 bases and J by 7 bases, with 7 bases between the two germline ends. The germline V gene encodes CDR1 LGHNA and CDR2 YSLEER. CDR3 coding DNA: TGCGCCAGCAGCCAAGAGAACAGCAACATTCAGTACTTC. Its protein is CASSQENSNIQYF.

This chain links TRBV16 with TRBJ1-2, with D perhaps matching TRBD1 (6 bases). Trimming shortened V by 4 bases and J by 0 bases, and 12 bases separated the two germline ends. Per germline, CDR1 KGHSY and CDR2 FQNENV. The CDR3 loop spans 15 amino acids. The CDR3 DNA is TGTGCCAGCAGCCTGACCCGACAGGCTAACTATGGCTACACCTTC. Amino acids: CASSLTRQANYGYTF.